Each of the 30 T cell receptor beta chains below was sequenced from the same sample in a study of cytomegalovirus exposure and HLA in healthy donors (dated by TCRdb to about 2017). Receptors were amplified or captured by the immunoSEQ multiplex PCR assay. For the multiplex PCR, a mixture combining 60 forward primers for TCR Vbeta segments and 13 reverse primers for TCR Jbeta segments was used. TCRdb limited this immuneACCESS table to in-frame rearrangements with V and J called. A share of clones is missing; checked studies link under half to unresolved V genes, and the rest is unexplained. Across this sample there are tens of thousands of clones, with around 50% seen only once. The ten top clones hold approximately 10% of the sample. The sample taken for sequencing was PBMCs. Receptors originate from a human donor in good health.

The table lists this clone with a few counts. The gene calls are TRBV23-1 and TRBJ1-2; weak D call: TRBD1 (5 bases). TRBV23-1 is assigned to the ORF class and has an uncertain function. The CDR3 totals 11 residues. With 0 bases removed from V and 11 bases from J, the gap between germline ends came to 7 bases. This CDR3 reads CASSQSRQYTF. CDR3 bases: TGCGCCAGCAGTCAATCCAGACAGTACACCTTC.

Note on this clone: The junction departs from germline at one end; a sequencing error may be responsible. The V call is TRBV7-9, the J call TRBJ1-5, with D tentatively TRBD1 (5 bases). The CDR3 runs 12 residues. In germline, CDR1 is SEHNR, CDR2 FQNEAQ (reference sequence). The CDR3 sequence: CSSSLGGQPQHF. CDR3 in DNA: TGTTCCAGCAGCTTGGGGGGACAGCCCCAGCATTTT.

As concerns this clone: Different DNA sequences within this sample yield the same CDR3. Here the CDR3 DNA reads TGTGCCAGCAGCTTAGATGTGGGAGCTCAGCCCCAGCATTTT. Translated: CASSLDVGAQPQHF. The chain links TRBV7-6 to TRBJ1-5; D remains ambiguous. CDR1 is SGHVS and CDR2 is FNYEAQ in the germline V gene. Trimming left V 1 base short and J 6 bases short, with 10 bases between. The CDR3 extends over 14 amino acids.

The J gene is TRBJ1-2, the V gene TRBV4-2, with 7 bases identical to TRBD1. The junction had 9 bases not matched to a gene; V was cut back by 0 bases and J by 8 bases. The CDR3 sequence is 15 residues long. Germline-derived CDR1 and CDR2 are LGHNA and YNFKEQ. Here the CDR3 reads CASSQDFRQGQGYTF. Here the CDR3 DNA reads TGTGCCAGCAGCCAAGATTTTAGACAGGGTCAAGGCTACACCTTC.

The CDR3 sequence: CASSSANTGELFF. The CDR3 nucleotides are TGCGCCAGCAGCTCCGCGAACACCGGGGAGCTGTTTTTT. This rearrangement joins TRBV5-1 to TRBJ2-2; D not certain. This CDR3 contains 13 residues. The V end was cut by 3 bases, the J end by 0 bases, with 3 bases between. Germline V gene lookup returns CDR1 SGHRS and CDR2 YFSETQ.

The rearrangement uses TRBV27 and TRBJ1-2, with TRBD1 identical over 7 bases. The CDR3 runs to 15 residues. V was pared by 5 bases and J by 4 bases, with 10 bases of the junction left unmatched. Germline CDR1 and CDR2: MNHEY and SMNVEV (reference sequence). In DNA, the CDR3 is TGTGCCAGCAGTGCCGACAGGGACTCGGGCTATGGCTACACCTTC. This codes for CASSADRDSGYGYTF.

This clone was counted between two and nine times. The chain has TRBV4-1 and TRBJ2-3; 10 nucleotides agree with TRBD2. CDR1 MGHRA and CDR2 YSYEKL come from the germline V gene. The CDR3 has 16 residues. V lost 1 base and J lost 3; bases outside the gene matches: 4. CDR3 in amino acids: CASSQAASGGTDTQYF. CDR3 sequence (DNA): TGCGCCAGCAGCCAAGCGGCTAGCGGGGGTACAGATACGCAGTATTTT.

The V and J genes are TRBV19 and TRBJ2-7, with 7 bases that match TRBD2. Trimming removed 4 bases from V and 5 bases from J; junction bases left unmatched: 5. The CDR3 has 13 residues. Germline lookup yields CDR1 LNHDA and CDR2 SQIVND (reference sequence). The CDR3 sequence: CASSTQGGNEQYF. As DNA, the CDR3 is TGTGCCAGTAGTACCCAGGGAGGGAACGAGCAGTACTTC.

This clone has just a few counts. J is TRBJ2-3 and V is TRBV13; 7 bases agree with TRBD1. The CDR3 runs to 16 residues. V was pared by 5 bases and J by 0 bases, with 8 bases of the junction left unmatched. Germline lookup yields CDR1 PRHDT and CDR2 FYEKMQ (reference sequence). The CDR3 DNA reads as TGTGCCAGCAGCCGGCGACAGGGTCGGAGCACAGATACGCAGTATTTT. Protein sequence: CASSRRQGRSTDTQYF.

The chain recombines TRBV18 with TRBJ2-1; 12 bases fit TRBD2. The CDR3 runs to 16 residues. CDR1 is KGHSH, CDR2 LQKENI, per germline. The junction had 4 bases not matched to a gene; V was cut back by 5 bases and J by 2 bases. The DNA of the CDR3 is TGTGCCAGCTCAGCGACTAGCGGGGGTCCCTACAATGAGCAGTTCTTC. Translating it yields CASSATSGGPYNEQFF.

The CDR3 loop is CASRQGQGPYEQYF. CDR3 bases: TGTGCCAGCAGACAGGGACAGGGGCCCTACGAGCAGTACTTC. The rearrangement uses TRBV6-5 and TRBJ2-7; 10 nucleotides align to TRBD1. Germline V CDR1 and CDR2: MNHEY, SVGAGI. Trimming at V came to 6 bases and at J to 2 bases, leaving 4 bases not matched to a gene. This CDR3 comprises 14 residues.

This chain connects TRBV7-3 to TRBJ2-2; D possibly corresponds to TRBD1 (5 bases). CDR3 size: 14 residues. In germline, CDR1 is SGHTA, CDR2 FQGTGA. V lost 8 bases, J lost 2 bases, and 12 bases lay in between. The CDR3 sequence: CASGRGFNTGELFF. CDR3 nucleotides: TGTGCCAGCGGAAGGGGCTTTAACACCGGGGAGCTGTTTTTT. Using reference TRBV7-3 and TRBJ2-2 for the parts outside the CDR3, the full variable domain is GAGVSQTPSNKVTEKGKYVELRCDPISGHTALYWYRQSLGQGPEFLIYFQGTGAADDSGLPNDRFFAVRPEGSVSTLKIQRTERGDSAVYLCASGRGFNTGELFFGEGSRLTVL.

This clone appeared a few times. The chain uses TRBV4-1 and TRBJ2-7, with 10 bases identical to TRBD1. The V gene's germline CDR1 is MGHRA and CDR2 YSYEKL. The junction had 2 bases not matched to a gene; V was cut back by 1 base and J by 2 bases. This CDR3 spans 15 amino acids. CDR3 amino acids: CASSQVGQGAYEQYF. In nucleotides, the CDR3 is TGCGCCAGCAGCCAAGTCGGACAGGGGGCCTACGAGCAGTACTTC.

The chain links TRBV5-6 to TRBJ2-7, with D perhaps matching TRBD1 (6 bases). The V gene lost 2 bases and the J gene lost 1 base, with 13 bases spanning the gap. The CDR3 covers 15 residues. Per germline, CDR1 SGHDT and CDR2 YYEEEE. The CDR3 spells CASSFGQPRSYEQYF. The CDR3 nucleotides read TGTGCCAGCAGCTTTGGACAGCCGAGGTCCTACGAGCAGTACTTC.

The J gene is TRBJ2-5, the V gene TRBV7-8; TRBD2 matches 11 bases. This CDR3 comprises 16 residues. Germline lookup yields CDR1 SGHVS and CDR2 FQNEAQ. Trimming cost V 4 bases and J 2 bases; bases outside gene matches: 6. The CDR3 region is CASSSQGLAEQETQYF. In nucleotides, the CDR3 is TGTGCCAGCAGCTCGCAGGGACTAGCGGAGCAAGAGACCCAGTACTTC.

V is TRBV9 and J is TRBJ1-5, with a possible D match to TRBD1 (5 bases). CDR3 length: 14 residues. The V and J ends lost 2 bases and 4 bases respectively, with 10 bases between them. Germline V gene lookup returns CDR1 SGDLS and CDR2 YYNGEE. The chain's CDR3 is CASSVSGSNQPQHF. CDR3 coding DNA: TGTGCCAGCAGCGTTTCAGGGTCGAATCAGCCCCAGCATTTT.

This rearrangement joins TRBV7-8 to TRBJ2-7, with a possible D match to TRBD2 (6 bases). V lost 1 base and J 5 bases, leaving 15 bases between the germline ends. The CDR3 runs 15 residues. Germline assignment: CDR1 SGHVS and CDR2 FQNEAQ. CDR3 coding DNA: TGTGCCAGCAGCTTAGTCTTAGCGGCAGGGAACGAGCAGTACTTC. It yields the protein CASSLVLAAGNEQYF.

The CDR3 nucleotides are TGTGCCTGGAGTGTACTCGGGGTTCAAACAGATACGCAGTATTTT. Protein product: CAWSVLGVQTDTQYF. The chain carries TRBV30 and TRBJ2-3, with D maybe TRBD2 (5 bases). This CDR3 contains 15 residues. The germline V gene encodes CDR1 GTSNPN and CDR2 SVGIG (reference sequence). V was shortened by 0 bases and J by 3 bases, with 13 bases between the two germline ends.

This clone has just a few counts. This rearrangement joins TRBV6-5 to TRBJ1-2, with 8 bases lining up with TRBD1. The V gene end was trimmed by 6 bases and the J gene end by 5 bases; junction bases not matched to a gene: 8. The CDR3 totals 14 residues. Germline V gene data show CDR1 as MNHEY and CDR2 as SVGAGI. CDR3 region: CASRSGQGTYGYTF. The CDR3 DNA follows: TGTGCCAGCAGAAGTGGACAGGGAACGTATGGCTACACCTTC.

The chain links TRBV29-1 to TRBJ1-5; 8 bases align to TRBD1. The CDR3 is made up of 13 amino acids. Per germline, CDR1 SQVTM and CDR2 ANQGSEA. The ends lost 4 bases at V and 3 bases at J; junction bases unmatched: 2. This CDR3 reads CSVGGQVNQPQHF. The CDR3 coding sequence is TGCAGCGTTGGGGGACAGGTCAATCAGCCCCAGCATTTT.

CDR3: CASSSRTSSSGANVLTF. CDR3 sequence (DNA): TGTGCCAGCTCATCCCGGACTTCCTCCTCGGGGGCCAACGTCCTGACTTTC. The chain carries TRBV18 and TRBJ2-6; D possibly corresponds to TRBD2 (5 bases). Trimming took 5 bases from V and 4 from J, leaving 18 bases between them. This CDR3 region has 17 residues. From germline, CDR1 is KGHSH and CDR2 LQKENI.

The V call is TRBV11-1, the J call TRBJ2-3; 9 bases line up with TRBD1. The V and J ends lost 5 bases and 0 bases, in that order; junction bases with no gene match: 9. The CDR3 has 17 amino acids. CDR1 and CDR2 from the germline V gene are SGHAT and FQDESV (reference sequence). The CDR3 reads CASSSGTGRWSTDTQYF. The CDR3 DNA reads TGTGCCAGCAGCAGTGGGACAGGGAGGTGGAGCACAGATACGCAGTATTTT.

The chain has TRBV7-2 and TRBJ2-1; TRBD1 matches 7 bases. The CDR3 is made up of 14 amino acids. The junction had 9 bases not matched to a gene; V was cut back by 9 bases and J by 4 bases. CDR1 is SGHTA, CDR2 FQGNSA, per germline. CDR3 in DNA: TGTGCCAGTAGGAGACAGGGTGTGTACAATGAGCAGTTCTTC. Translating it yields CASRRQGVYNEQFF.

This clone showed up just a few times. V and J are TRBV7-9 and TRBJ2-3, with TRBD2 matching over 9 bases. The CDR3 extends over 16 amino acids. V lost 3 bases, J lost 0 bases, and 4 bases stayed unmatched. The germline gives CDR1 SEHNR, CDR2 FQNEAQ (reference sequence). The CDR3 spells CASSFMAGGSTDTQYF. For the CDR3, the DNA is TGTGCCAGCAGCTTTATGGCGGGGGGGAGCACAGATACGCAGTATTTT.

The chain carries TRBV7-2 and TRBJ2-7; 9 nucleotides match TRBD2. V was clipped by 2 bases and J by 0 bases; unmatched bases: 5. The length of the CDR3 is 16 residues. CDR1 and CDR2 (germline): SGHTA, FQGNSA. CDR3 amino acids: CASSLQSGGNSYEQYF. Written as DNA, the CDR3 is TGTGCCAGCAGCTTACAAAGCGGGGGGAACTCCTACGAGCAGTACTTC.

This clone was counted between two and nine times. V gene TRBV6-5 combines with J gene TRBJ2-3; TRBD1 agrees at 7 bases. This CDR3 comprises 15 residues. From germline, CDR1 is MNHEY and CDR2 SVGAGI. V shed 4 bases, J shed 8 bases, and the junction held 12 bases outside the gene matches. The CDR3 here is CASSSGQLTDGTQYF. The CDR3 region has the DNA TGTGCCAGCAGTTCGGGACAGCTCACAGATGGTACGCAGTATTTT.

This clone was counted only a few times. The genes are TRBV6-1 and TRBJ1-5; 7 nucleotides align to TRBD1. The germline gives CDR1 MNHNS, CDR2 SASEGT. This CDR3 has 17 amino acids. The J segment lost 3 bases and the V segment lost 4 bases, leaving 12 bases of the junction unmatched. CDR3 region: CASSGPTGRGFNQPQHF. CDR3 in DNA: TGTGCCAGCAGTGGCCCGACAGGGAGAGGGTTCAATCAGCCCCAGCATTTT.

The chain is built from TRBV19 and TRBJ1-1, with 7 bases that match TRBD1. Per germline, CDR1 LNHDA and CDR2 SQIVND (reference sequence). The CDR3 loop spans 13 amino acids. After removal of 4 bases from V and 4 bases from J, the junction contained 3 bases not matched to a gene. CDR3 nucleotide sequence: TGTGCCAGTAGTACAAACAGGGGCACTGAAGCTTTCTTT. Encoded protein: CASSTNRGTEAFF. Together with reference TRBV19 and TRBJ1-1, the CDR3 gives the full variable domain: DGGITQSPKYLFRKEGQNVTLSCEQNLNHDAMYWYRQDPGQGLRLIYYSQIVNDFQKGDIAEGYSVSREKKESFPLTVTSAQKNPTAFYLCASSTNRGTEAFFGQGTRLTVV.

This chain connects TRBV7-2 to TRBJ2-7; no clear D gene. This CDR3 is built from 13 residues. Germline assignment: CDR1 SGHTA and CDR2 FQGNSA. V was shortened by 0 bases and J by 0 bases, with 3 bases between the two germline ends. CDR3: CASSLASSYEQYF. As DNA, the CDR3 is TGTGCCAGCAGCTTAGCGAGCTCCTACGAGCAGTACTTC. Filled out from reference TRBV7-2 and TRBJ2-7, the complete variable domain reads GAGVSQSPSNKVTEKGKDVELRCDPISGHTALYWYRQSLGQGLEFLIYFQGNSAPDKSGLPSDRFSAERTGGSVSTLTIQRTQQEDSAVYLCASSLASSYEQYFGPGTRLTVT.

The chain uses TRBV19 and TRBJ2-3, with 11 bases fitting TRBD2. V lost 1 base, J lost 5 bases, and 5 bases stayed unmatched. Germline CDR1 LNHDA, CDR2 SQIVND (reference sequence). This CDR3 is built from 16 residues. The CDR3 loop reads CASSIGDSGGGDTQYF. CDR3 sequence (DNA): TGTGCCAGTAGTATAGGAGATAGCGGGGGGGGAGATACGCAGTATTTT.